This record covers a single T cell receptor (beta chain). These data originate in a study of blood T cell repertoires in COVID-19. Study details: The United States, Italy and Spain were the sources of the acute and convalescent COVID-19 samples.

Repertoires were generated with immunoSEQ multiplex PCR, while TCRdb's copy carries only in-frame clones and drops some. The sample records over 70,000 clones, 77% being singletons. CDR3 length: 15 amino acids. Germline assignment: CDR1 SGHRS and CDR2 YFSETQ. V dropped 3 bases and J dropped 10; count of bases not matched to a gene: 5. The sequence came from a man between 65 and 80 years old with COVID-19, enrolled during active disease. This chain links TRBV5-1 with TRBJ2-1; TRBD2 agrees at 15 bases. Sequencing was performed on peripheral blood. CDR3 region: CASSSGLAGGGEQFF. For the CDR3, the DNA is TGCGCCAGCAGCTCGGGACTAGCGGGAGGAGGGGAGCAGTTCTTC.